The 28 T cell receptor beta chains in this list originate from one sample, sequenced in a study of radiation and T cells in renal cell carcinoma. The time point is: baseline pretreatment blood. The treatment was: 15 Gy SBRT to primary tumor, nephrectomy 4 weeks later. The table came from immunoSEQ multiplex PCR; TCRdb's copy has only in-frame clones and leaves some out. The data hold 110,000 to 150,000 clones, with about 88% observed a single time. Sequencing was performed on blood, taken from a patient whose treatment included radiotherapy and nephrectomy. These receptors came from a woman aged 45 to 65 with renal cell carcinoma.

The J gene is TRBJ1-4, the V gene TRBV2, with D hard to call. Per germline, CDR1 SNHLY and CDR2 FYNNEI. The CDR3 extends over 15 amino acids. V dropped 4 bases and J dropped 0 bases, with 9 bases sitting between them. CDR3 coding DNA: TGTGCCAGCAGTGCGGAGAGTGCAACTAATGAAAAACTGTTTTTT. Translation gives CASSAESATNEKLFF.

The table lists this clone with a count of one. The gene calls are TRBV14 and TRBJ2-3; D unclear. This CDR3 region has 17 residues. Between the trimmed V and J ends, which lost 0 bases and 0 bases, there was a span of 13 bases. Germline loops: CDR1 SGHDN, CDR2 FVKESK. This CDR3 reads CASSQDPWAVSTDTQYF. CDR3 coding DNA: TGTGCCAGCAGCCAAGATCCTTGGGCAGTGAGCACAGATACGCAGTATTTT.

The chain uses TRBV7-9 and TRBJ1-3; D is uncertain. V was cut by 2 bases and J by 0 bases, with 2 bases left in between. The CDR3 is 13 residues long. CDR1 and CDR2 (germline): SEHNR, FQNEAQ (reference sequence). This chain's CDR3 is CASSLTSGNTIYF. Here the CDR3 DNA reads TGTGCCAGCAGCTTAACCTCTGGAAACACCATATATTTT.

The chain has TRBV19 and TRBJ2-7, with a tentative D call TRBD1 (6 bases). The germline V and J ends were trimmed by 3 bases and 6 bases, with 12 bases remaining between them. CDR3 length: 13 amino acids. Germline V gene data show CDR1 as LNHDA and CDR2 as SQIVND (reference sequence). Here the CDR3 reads CASSIQADSEQYF. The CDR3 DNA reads TGTGCCAGTAGTATCCAGGCGGACAGCGAGCAGTACTTC.

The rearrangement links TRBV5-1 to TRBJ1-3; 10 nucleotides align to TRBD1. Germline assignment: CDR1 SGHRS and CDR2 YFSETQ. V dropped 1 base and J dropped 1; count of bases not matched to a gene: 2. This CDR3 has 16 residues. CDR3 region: CASSLRQGASGNTIYF. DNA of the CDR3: TGCGCCAGCAGCTTGAGACAGGGGGCGTCTGGAAACACCATATATTTT.

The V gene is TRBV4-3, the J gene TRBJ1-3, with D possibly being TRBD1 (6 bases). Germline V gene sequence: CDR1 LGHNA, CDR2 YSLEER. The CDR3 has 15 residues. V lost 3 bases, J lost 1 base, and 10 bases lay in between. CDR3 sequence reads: CASSHVDSSGNTIYF. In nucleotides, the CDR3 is TGCGCCAGCAGCCATGTGGACAGTTCTGGAAACACCATATATTTT.

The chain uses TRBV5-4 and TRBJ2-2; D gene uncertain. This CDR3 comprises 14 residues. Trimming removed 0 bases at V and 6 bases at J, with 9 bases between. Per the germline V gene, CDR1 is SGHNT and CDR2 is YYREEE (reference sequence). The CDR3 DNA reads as TGTGCCAGCAGCTTGGATAGTGTGGCCGGGGAGCTGTTTTTT. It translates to CASSLDSVAGELFF.

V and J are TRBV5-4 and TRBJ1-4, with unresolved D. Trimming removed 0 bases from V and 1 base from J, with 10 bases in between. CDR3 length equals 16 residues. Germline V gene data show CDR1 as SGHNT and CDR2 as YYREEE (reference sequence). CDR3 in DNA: TGTGCCAGCAGCTTGGCCTGGAAGGGAACTAATGAAAAACTGTTTTTT. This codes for CASSLAWKGTNEKLFF. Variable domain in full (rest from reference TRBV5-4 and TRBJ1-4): ETGVTQSPTHLIKTRGQQVTLRCSSQSGHNTVSWYQQALGQGPQFIFQYYREEENGRGNFPPRFSGLQFPNYSSELNVNALELDDSALYLCASSLAWKGTNEKLFFGSGTQLSVL.

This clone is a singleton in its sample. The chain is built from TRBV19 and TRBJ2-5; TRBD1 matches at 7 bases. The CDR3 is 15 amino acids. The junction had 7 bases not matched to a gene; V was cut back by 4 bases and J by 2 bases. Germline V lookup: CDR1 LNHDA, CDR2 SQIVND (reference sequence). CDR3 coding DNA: TGTGCCAGTAGTAGAGGACAGGTTAGGCAAGAGACCCAGTACTTC. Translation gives CASSRGQVRQETQYF.

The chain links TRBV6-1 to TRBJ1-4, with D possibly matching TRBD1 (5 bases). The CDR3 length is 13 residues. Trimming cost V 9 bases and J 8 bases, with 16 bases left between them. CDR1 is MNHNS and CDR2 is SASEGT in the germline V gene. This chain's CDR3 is CASTGTLREKLFF. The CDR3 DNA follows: TGTGCCAGTACCGGGACGTTAAGAGAAAAACTGTTTTTT.

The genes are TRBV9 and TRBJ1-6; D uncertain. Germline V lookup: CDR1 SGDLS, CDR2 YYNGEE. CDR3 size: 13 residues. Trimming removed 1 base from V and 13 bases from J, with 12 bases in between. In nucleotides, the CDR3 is TGTGCCAGCAGCGTATACGACGCCGGGCCCCTCCACTTT. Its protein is CASSVYDAGPLHF.

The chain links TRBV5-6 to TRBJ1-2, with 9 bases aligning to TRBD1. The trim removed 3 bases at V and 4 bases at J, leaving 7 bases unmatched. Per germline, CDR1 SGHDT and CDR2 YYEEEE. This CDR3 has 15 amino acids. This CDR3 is CASSWGGQGRYGYTF. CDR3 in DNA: TGTGCCAGCAGCTGGGGGGGACAGGGTCGCTATGGCTACACCTTC.

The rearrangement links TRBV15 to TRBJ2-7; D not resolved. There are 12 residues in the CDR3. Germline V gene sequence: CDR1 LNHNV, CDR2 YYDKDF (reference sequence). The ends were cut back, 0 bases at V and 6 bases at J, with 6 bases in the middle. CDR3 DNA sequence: TGTGCCACCAGCAGAGATTACCTCGAGCAGTACTTC. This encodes CATSRDYLEQYF.

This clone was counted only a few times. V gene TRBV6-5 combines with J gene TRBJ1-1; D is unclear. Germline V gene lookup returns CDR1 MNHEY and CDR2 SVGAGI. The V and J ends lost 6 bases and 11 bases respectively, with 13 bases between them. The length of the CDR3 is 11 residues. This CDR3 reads CASRGSPGAFF. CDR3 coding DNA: TGTGCCAGCAGGGGAAGCCCGGGTGCTTTCTTT.

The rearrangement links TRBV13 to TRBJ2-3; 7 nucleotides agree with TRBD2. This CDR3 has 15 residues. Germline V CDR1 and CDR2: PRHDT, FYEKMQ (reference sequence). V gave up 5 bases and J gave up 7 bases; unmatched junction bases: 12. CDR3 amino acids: CASSRRDYLSYTQYF. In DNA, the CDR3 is TGTGCCAGCAGCCGGAGGGACTACCTTTCCTATACGCAGTATTTT.

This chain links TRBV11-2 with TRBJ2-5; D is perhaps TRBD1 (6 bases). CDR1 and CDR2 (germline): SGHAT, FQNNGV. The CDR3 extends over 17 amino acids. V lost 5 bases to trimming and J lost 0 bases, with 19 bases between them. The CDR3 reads CASSLRGGAWYQETQYF. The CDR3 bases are TGTGCCAGCAGCCTCAGAGGGGGAGCCTGGTACCAAGAGACCCAGTACTTC. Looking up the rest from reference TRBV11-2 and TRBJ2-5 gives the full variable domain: EAGVAQSPRYKIIEKRQSVAFWCNPISGHATLYWYQQILGQGPKLLIQFQNNGVVDDSQLPKDRFSAERLKGVDSTLKIQPAKLEDSAVYLCASSLRGGAWYQETQYFGPGTRLLVL.

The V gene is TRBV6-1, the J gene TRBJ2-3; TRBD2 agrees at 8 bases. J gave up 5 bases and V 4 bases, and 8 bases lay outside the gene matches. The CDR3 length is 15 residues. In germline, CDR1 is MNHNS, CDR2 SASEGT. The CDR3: CASSGRGGVIDTQYF. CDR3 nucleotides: TGTGCCAGCAGTGGCCGGGGGGGGGTGATAGATACGCAGTATTTT.

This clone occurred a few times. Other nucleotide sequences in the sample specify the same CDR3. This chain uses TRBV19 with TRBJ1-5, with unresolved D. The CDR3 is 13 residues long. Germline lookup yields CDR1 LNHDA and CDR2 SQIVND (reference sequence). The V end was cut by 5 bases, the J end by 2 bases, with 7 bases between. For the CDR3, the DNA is TGTGCCAGTAGTCCTCGCGGCAATCAGCCCCAGCATTTT. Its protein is CASSPRGNQPQHF.

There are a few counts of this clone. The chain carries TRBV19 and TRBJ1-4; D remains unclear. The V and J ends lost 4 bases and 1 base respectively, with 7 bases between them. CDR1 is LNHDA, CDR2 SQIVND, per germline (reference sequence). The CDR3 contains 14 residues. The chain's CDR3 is CASSKGRTNEKLFF. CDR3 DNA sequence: TGTGCCAGTAGTAAAGGCAGAACTAATGAAAAACTGTTTTTT.

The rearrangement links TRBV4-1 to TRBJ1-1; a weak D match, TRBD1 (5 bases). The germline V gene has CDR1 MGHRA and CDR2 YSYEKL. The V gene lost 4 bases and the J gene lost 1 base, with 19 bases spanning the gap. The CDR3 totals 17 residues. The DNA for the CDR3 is TGCGCCAGCAGCCCCCCGTCCTTTGGGCAGGGGAACACTGAAGCTTTCTTT. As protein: CASSPPSFGQGNTEAFF.

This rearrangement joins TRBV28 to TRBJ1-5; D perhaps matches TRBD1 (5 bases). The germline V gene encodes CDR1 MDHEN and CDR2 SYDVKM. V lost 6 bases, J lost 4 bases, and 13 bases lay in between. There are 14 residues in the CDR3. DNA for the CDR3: TGTGCCAGCAGGGCCCCTGGGGGAAATCAGCCCCAGCATTTT. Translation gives CASRAPGGNQPQHF.

CDR3 nucleotides: TGTGCCAGCAGTTCCTGGACTAGTCCTAGCACAGATACGCAGTATTTT. It codes for CASSSWTSPSTDTQYF. The chain couples TRBV6-6 to TRBJ2-3; 7 bases agree with TRBD2. The CDR3 is made up of 16 amino acids. CDR1 and CDR2 (germline): MNHNY, SVGAGI (reference sequence). Losses at the gene ends were 4 bases for V and 0 bases for J; bases not matched to a gene: 7.

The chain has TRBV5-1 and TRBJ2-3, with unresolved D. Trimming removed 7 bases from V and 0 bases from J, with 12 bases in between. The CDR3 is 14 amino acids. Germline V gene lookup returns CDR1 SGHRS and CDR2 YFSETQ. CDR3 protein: CASSGPLSTDTQYF. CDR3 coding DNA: TGCGCCAGCTCTGGGCCCCTTAGCACAGATACGCAGTATTTT.

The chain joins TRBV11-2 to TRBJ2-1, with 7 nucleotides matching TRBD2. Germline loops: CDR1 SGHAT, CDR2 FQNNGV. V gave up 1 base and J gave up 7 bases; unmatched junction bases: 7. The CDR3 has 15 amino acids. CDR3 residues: CASSLGNSGVNEQFF. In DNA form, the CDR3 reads TGTGCCAGCAGCTTAGGGAACAGCGGGGTGAATGAGCAGTTCTTC.

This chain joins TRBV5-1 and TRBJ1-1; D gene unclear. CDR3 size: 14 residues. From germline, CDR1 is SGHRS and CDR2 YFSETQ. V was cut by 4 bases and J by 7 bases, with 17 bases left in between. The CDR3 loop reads CASSLGVGGHEAFF. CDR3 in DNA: TGCGCCAGCAGCCTCGGGGTGGGTGGCCATGAAGCTTTCTTT.

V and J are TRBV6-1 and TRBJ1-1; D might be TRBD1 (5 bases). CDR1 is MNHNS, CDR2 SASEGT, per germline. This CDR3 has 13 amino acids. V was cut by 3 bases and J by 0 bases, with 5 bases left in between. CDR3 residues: CASSETVNTEAFF. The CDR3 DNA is TGTGCCAGCAGTGAGACAGTGAACACTGAAGCTTTCTTT.

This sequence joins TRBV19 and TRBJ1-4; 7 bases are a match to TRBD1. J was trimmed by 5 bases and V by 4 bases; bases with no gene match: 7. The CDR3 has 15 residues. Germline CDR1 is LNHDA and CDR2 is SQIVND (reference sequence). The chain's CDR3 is CASSNSGQQNEKLFF. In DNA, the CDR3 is TGTGCCAGTAGTAACTCGGGACAGCAAAATGAAAAACTGTTTTTT.

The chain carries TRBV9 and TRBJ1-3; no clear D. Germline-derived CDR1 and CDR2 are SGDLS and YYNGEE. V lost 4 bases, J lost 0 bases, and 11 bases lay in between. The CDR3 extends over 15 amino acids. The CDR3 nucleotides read TGTGCCAGCAGCCTTCGCGTTGGCTCTGGAAACACCATATATTTT. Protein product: CASSLRVGSGNTIYF.